This is a list of T cell receptor beta chains from one sample in a study of shared clonotypes between healthy human individuals. Sequencing was performed with immunoSEQ multiplex PCR; in TCRdb, only in-frame clones are kept and a portion is missing. The sample shows about 2.4 million clones, 93% of them seen only once. The sequenced sample consisted of naive CD4+ T cells from PBMCs. The receptors originated from a young man in good health. Some clones in this sample may be carry-over from other donors' samples. Both conserved end residues are part of each CDR3. A D gene is named only where the DNA matches it firmly. Not every row has a clone size; where given, it reads once, few, many or a size class.

d_call j_call v_call clone_size cdr3_nt cdr3_aa
. TRBJ2-1 TRBV28 . TGTGCCAGCAGTTTCGGCGACTACAATGAGCAGTTCTTC CASSFGDYNEQFF
TRBD2 TRBJ2-5 TRBV5-4 . TGTGCCAGCAGCTTGCGCACTAGCGATCAAGAGACCCAGTACTTC CASSLRTSDQETQYF
. TRBJ2-7 TRBV10-3 . TGTGCCATCAGTGGGCCGGGGGCCAACGAGCAGTACTTC CAISGPGANEQYF
. TRBJ1-2 TRBV7-2 . TGTGCCAGCAGCTTAGTAATGGGGTCTGGCTACACCTTC CASSLVMGSGYTF
. TRBJ2-3 TRBV11-2 . TGTGCCAGCAGCTTCCTCAGACCCGGGAGCACAGATACGCAGTATTTT CASSFLRPGSTDTQYF
. TRBJ2-1 TRBV5-1 . TGCGCCAGCAGCTTGGAGGGCAGGGGCGGATACAATGAGCAGTTCTTC CASSLEGRGGYNEQFF
TRBD1 TRBJ1-1 TRBV6-5 . TGTGCCAGCAGTTCCCCCGGGACAGGGGTTAAAGCTTTCTTT CASSSPGTGVKAFF
. TRBJ2-2 TRBV30 . TGTGCCTGGAGTGTACTCCTAGGCGGGCGGCACACCGGGGAGCTGTTTTTT CAWSVLLGGRHTGELFF
. TRBJ2-1 TRBV7-9 . TGTGCCAGCAGCCTGCCCCGGGACTCAGTTTATGAGCAGTTCTTC CASSLPRDSVYEQFF
TRBD1 TRBJ2-7 TRBV7-9 . TGTGCCAGCAGCTTAGCTCTGCGGGGACAGGACTACGAGCAGTACTTC CASSLALRGQDYEQYF
TRBD1 TRBJ1-5 TRBV7-2 once TGTGCCAGCAGTAATCGACAGGGGAATCAGCCCCAGCATTTT CASSNRQGNQPQHF
. TRBJ2-3 TRBV19 . TGTGCCAGTACCGTCAGGGGTAGCACAGATACGCAGTATTTT CASTVRGSTDTQYF
. TRBJ1-5 TRBV9 few TGTGCCAGCAGCGTAGGCATCGGCAATCAGCCCCAGCATTTT CASSVGIGNQPQHF
. TRBJ1-1 TRBV5-6 few TGTGCCAGCAGCTTCTTGTTTTACACTGAAGCTTTCTTT CASSFLFYTEAFF
TRBD1 TRBJ2-5 TRBV5-1 . TGCGCCAGCAGCTCCACAGGGGGTGAGGCCCAGTACTTC CASSSTGGEAQYF
. TRBJ1-1 TRBV12-5 . TGTGCTAGTGGTTTGGTACTCCCTTCAGGGAACACTGAAGCTTTCTTT CASGLVLPSGNTEAFF
. TRBJ1-1 TRBV4-2 . TGTGCCAGCAGCCCCCAAGCAGGGGTCACTGAAGCTTTCTTT CASSPQAGVTEAFF
. TRBJ1-6 TRBV10-3 . TGTGCCATCAGTCAGACGTTGGATAATTCACCCCTCCACTTT CAISQTLDNSPLHF
TRBD1 TRBJ2-5 TRBV11-2 . TGTGCCAGCAGCTTGACAGGGTCAGGAAAAGAGACCCAGTACTTC CASSLTGSGKETQYF
. TRBJ1-1 TRBV15 . TGTGCCACCAGCAGAGGCCCTAGGCGGCCGAACACTGAAGCTTTCTTT CATSRGPRRPNTEAFF
TRBD2 TRBJ2-7 TRBV9 . TGTGCCAGCAGCCCCATCGGGACTAGCGACGAGCAGTACTTC CASSPIGTSDEQYF
TRBD2 TRBJ2-1 TRBV30 . TGTGCCTGGAGTCTAGCGGGAGGGCAAACCTACAATGAGCAGTTCTTC CAWSLAGGQTYNEQFF